This T cell receptor beta chain was sequenced during a study of cytomegalovirus exposure and HLA in healthy donors. All donors participated as healthy donors of bone marrow. Study findings and constraints: Later analysis revealed greater clonal expansion in HLA-associated TCR beta chains than in equally common others. Apparent HLA restriction characterized most CMV-associated TCR beta chains in a later analysis.

The PCR employed 60 Vbeta primers together with 13 Jbeta primers. The repertoire was sequenced with immunoSEQ multiplex PCR; TCRdb's copy has only in-frame clones and lacks some. The table lists roughly 130,000 clones, roughly three quarters of them singletons. The V gene's germline CDR1 is SGHNT and CDR2 YENEEA. The CDR3 is 14 residues long. The V segment lost 5 bases and the J segment 3 bases; nucleotides outside the gene matches: 2. In this sample, this clone turned up once. What it binds is not known. This chain joins TRBV11-3 and TRBJ2-3; the match to TRBD2 covers 10 bases. Material for sequencing was PBMCs. The source is a man aged 18 to 30 in good health and CMV-seronegative. CDR3 nucleotide sequence: TGTGCCAGCAGCCGGGGACTAGCGACAGATACGCAGTATTTT. It is translated as CASSRGLATDTQYF.